The table lists the clone carrying this TCR beta chain with a count of one. Its specificity is not known. Healthy people donating bone marrow made up the donors. This PCR relied on a set of 60 Vbeta primers and 13 Jbeta primers. TCRdb's table, derived via immunoSEQ multiplex PCR, lists solely in-frame clones and lacks some. Here the sample spans 150,000 to 200,000 clones, roughly 72% being singletons. This entry belongs to a study of cytomegalovirus exposure and HLA in healthy donors. Study-level points and caveats: Researchers catalogued 160 or so TCR beta chains as cytomegalovirus-associated. The study had only CMV serostatus as immune exposure information.

The sequence derives from a man aged 35 to 55 in good health and CMV-seropositive. Material for sequencing was PBMCs.

The CDR3 bases are TGTGCCAGCAGTGAGGATGGGGCCGCTTACAATGAGCAGTTCTTC. This codes for CASSEDGAAYNEQFF. This sequence joins TRBV6-1 and TRBJ2-1; perhaps TRBD1 as D (5 bases). With 3 bases removed from V and 4 bases from J, the gap between germline ends came to 13 bases. Germline V CDR1 and CDR2: MNHNS, SASEGT. The CDR3 length is 15 residues.